This T cell receptor (beta chain) was retrieved from a study of shared T cell receptors in the human thymus. Sequencing used immunoSEQ multiplex PCR; TCRdb keeps in-frame clones, though not all of them. The sample yields more than 550,000 clones, 87% seen once. Germline CDR1 SGHRS, CDR2 YFSETQ. CDR3 length equals 18 residues. Trimming at V came to 3 bases and at J to 2 bases, leaving 9 bases not matched to a gene. The sample was also reused in another study, on human thymus T cells. This second study says: Corrective cardiac surgery supplied the resected thymus tissue. Among thymic and blood repertoires, usage of V and J genes appeared biased. Related research described strongly overlapping thymic repertoires in unrelated people.

The chain joins TRBV5-1 to TRBJ2-5; 14 nucleotides agree with TRBD2. The receptor comes from a boy younger than two with a congenital heart defect. The sample was thymocytes. The chain's CDR3 is CASSCPLWTSGGQETQYF. For the CDR3, the DNA is TGCGCCAGCAGCTGCCCCCTCTGGACTAGCGGGGGGCAAGAGACCCAGTACTTC.